This entry lists 22 T cell receptor beta chains sequenced from one sample in a study of T cell responses to AZD1222 COVID-19 vaccine. TCRdb keeps only in-frame clones here, not all; method: immunoSEQ multiplex PCR. The sample contains about 140,000 clones, around 92% of which appear only once. The specimen was peripheral blood, collected on day 0 of AZD1222 vaccination. The receptors derive from an adult in good health.

This clone was recorded once. J is TRBJ1-6 and V is TRBV6-2 or TRBV6-3; no reliable D call. The germline V gene has CDR1 MNHEY and CDR2 SVGEGT. The CDR3 consists of 16 residues. V lost 4 bases and J 5 bases, leaving 15 bases between the germline ends. The CDR3 bases are TGTGCCAGCAGTTCTCGCCCGTGGGCTGATAATTCACCCCTCCACTTT. This codes for CASSSRPWADNSPLHF.

This chain links TRBV7-2 with TRBJ2-7; D ambiguous. Trimming removed 5 bases from V and 2 bases from J, with 16 bases in between. The CDR3 extends over 15 amino acids. Germline loops: CDR1 SGHTA, CDR2 FQGNSA. The CDR3 here is CASSAESTTPYEQYF. CDR3 DNA sequence: TGTGCCAGCAGCGCTGAATCGACAACCCCCTACGAGCAGTACTTC.

This clone was seen just once. The chain couples TRBV7-9 to TRBJ1-2; weak D call: TRBD1 (6 bases). CDR3 length: 18 amino acids. V was trimmed by 0 bases and J by 2 bases, leaving 19 bases between them. Germline CDR1 SEHNR, CDR2 FQNEAQ (reference sequence). This chain's CDR3 is CASSLATGTDLINYGYTF. The CDR3 DNA reads as TGTGCCAGCAGCTTAGCGACAGGCACAGACCTGATAAACTATGGCTACACCTTC.

This chain uses TRBV3-1 (or the pseudogene TRBV3-2) with TRBJ1-5; D is uncertain. Trimming left V 0 bases short and J 6 bases short, with 12 bases between. CDR3 length: 15 amino acids. Germline CDR1 LGHDT, CDR2 YNNKEL (reference sequence). The CDR3 DNA is TGTGCCAGCAGCCAAGATCTGGGAGGGCTTCAGCCCCAGCATTTT. This codes for CASSQDLGGLQPQHF.

The chain has TRBV6-5 and TRBJ1-2; D ambiguous. The CDR3 is made up of 13 amino acids. CDR1 and CDR2 (germline): MNHEY, SVGAGI. The V end was cut by 8 bases, the J end by 1 base, with 11 bases between. The CDR3 region is CASSISDNYGYTF. DNA of the CDR3: TGTGCCAGCTCCATTTCAGATAACTATGGCTACACCTTC.

The chain uses TRBV7-2 and TRBJ1-5; D unresolved. This CDR3 has 14 amino acids. CDR1 and CDR2 from the germline V gene are SGHTA and FQGNSA. Trimming cost V 5 bases and J 0 bases, with 8 bases left between them. The CDR3 sequence is CASSLRDSNQPQHF. In nucleotides, the CDR3 is TGTGCCAGCAGCCTCCGGGATAGCAATCAGCCCCAGCATTTT.

The genes are TRBV29-1 and TRBJ1-2; D gene uncertain. CDR1 is SQVTM, CDR2 ANQGSEA, per germline. The germline V and J ends were trimmed by 2 bases and 8 bases, with 12 bases remaining between them. The CDR3 sequence is 12 residues long. The CDR3 DNA follows: TGCAGCGTTGAAAACGGTGCACACGGCTACACCTTC. It specifies CSVENGAHGYTF. Supplemented by reference TRBV29-1 and TRBJ1-2, the full variable domain reads SAVISQKPSRDICQRGTSLTIQCQVDSQVTMMFWYRQQPGQSLTLIATANQGSEATYESGFVIDKFPISRPNLTFSTLTVSNMSPEDSSIYLCSVENGAHGYTFGSGTRLTVV.

The gene calls are TRBV6-6 and TRBJ1-6; 8 bases are a match to TRBD1. Germline CDR1 MNHNY, CDR2 SVGAGI (reference sequence). The CDR3 length is 16 residues. The junction had 14 bases not matched to a gene; V was cut back by 6 bases and J by 10 bases. The CDR3 DNA is TGTGCCAGCAGATATGATCCTAGGACAGGGACCTCACCCCTCCACTTT. Protein: CASRYDPRTGTSPLHF.

The J gene is TRBJ2-7, the V gene TRBV4-1; the D gene is possibly TRBD2 (7 bases). CDR3 length: 16 amino acids. The germline V gene has CDR1 MGHRA and CDR2 YSYEKL. V was clipped by 3 bases and J by 1 base, with 16 bases between them. The CDR3 loop reads CASSQGWGGLSYEQYF. The DNA of the CDR3 is TGCGCCAGCAGCCAGGGCTGGGGGGGCTTATCCTACGAGCAGTACTTC.

V and J are TRBV19 and TRBJ2-6, with TRBD2 as a possible D gene (6 bases). V lost 6 bases and J lost 0, with 9 bases in between. The CDR3 has 15 residues. Germline values: CDR1 LNHDA, CDR2 SQIVND (reference sequence). The CDR3 DNA reads TGTGCCAGTAGCCTCGGGAGCTCTGGGGCCAACGTCCTGACTTTC. Its translation is CASSLGSSGANVLTF.

This rearrangement joins TRBV12-3 or TRBV12-4 to TRBJ1-2, with 8 bases aligning to TRBD1. CDR3 length: 11 residues. Losses at the gene ends were 5 bases for V and 13 bases for J; bases not matched to a gene: 6. CDR3 DNA: TGTGCCAGCAGTCTGACAGGGGATTTCACCTTC. Protein: CASSLTGDFTF.

This clone was observed a handful of times. This chain joins TRBV29-1 and TRBJ1-2; no clear D. Germline lookup yields CDR1 SQVTM and CDR2 ANQGSEA. The CDR3 is made up of 11 amino acids. Trimming left V 3 bases short and J 4 bases short, with 6 bases between. The CDR3 spells CSVERGYGYTF. The DNA for the CDR3 is TGCAGCGTTGAGAGAGGCTATGGCTACACCTTC.

The chain couples TRBV19 to TRBJ2-5, with TRBD1 as a possible D gene (6 bases). Per germline, CDR1 LNHDA and CDR2 SQIVND (reference sequence). The V gene lost 5 bases and the J gene lost 5 bases, with 12 bases spanning the gap. CDR3 length equals 13 residues. DNA for the CDR3: TGTGCCAGTAGTCTCACAGGGTCGGAGACCCAGTACTTC. Translated: CASSLTGSETQYF.

This chain links TRBV25-1 with TRBJ1-2, with D perhaps TRBD1 (5 bases). This CDR3 region has 14 residues. Germline assignment: CDR1 MGHDK and CDR2 SYGVNS. V was shortened by 0 bases and J by 6 bases, with 11 bases between the two germline ends. The CDR3 is CASSEYWGRDGYTF. In DNA form, the CDR3 reads TGTGCCAGCAGTGAATATTGGGGACGGGATGGCTACACCTTC.

The rearrangement joins TRBV15 to TRBJ1-3, with D unclear. CDR1 LNHNV and CDR2 YYDKDF come from the germline V gene (reference sequence). The CDR3 totals 17 residues. V was trimmed by 0 bases and J by 2 bases, leaving 14 bases between them. CDR3 region: CATSRESPGYAGNTIYF. The CDR3 coding sequence is TGTGCCACCAGCAGAGAGTCCCCGGGGTACGCTGGAAACACCATATATTTT.

V gene TRBV2 combines with J gene TRBJ1-2; D is undetermined. The germline CDR1 and CDR2 sequences are SNHLY and FYNNEI. CDR3 size: 14 residues. Trimming took off 6 bases at V and 0 bases at J, with 11 bases between the two ends. Written as DNA, the CDR3 is TGTGCCAGCAGGCCTCTGGGGTCTAACTATGGCTACACCTTC. Translated, it gives CASRPLGSNYGYTF.

The chain couples TRBV29-1 to TRBJ1-6, with no clear D. In germline, CDR1 is SQVTM, CDR2 ANQGSEA. Trimming left V 5 bases short and J 14 bases short, with 10 bases between. This CDR3 region has 10 residues. The CDR3 DNA is TGCAGCGTTTGGGAGGGAGCCCTCCACTTT. Translation: CSVWEGALHF.

This sequence joins TRBV5-1 and TRBJ1-4; TRBD1 agrees at 8 bases. CDR1 and CDR2 (germline): SGHRS, YFSETQ. CDR3 size: 15 residues. The trim removed 0 bases at V and 8 bases at J, leaving 6 bases unmatched. The chain's CDR3 is CASSLGQGAEEKLFF. For the CDR3, the DNA is TGCGCCAGCAGCTTGGGGCAGGGGGCGGAGGAAAAACTGTTTTTT.

This chain uses TRBV10-1 with TRBJ1-4; 7 bases are shared with TRBD1. The CDR3 is made up of 14 amino acids. Germline V gives CDR1 WNHNN, CDR2 SYGVQD (reference sequence). J was trimmed by 4 bases and V by 6 bases; bases with no gene match: 5. This chain's CDR3 is CASSASGGNEKLFF. The DNA for the CDR3 is TGCGCCAGCAGCGCTTCAGGGGGTAATGAAAAACTGTTTTTT.

This chain uses TRBV7-6 with TRBJ1-4, with TRBD1 as a possible D gene (6 bases). The germline CDR1 and CDR2 sequences are SGHVS and FNYEAQ. Trimming removed 1 base at V and 6 bases at J, with 12 bases between. This CDR3 has 15 amino acids. The CDR3 loop is CASSLGDGQYEKLFF. The CDR3 nucleotides read TGTGCCAGCAGCTTAGGGGATGGACAGTATGAAAAACTGTTTTTT.

There are a few counts of this clone. V gene TRBV4-2 combines with J gene TRBJ1-2; no clear D gene. Per the germline V gene, CDR1 is LGHNA and CDR2 is YNFKEQ. The V gene lost 0 bases and the J gene lost 4 bases, with 3 bases spanning the gap. The CDR3 has 12 amino acids. The CDR3 reads CASSQDVYGYTF. The CDR3 bases are TGTGCCAGCAGCCAAGACGTCTATGGCTACACCTTC.

CDR3 nucleotides: TGTGCCAGCAGCTTAGCCCTGGTGTATTCACCCCTCCACTTT. It codes for CASSLALVYSPLHF. This chain links TRBV7-9 with TRBJ1-6; no definite D call. Trimming took off 0 bases at V and 8 bases at J, with 8 bases between the two ends. The CDR3 runs to 14 residues. Germline values: CDR1 SEHNR, CDR2 FQNEAQ (reference sequence).